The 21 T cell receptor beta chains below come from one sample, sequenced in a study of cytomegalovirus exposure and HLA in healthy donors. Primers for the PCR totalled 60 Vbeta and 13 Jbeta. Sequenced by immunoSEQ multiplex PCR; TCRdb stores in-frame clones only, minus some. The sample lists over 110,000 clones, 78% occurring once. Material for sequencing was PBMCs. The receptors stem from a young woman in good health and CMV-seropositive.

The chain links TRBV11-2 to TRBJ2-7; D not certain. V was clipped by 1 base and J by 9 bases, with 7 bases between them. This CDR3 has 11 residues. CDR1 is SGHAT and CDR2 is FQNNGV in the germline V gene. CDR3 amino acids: CASSLGAGQYF. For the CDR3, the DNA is TGTGCCAGCAGCTTAGGGGCCGGGCAGTACTTC.

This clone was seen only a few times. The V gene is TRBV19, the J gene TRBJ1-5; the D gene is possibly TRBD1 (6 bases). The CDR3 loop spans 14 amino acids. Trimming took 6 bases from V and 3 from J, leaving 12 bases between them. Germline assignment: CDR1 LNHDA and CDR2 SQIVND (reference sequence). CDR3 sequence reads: CASRQGPYNQPQHF. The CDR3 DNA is TGTGCCAGTAGACAGGGCCCTTACAATCAGCCCCAGCATTTT.

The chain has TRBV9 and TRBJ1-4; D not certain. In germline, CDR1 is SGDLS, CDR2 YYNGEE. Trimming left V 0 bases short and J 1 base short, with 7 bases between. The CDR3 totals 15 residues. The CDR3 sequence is CASSVGGRTNEKLFF. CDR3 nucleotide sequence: TGTGCCAGCAGCGTAGGAGGCAGAACTAATGAAAAACTGTTTTTT.

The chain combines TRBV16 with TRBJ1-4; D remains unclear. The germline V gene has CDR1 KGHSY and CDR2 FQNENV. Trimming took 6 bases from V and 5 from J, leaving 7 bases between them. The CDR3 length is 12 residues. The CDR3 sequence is CASSWENEKLFF. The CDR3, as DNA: TGTGCCAGCAGTTGGGAGAATGAAAAACTGTTTTTT.

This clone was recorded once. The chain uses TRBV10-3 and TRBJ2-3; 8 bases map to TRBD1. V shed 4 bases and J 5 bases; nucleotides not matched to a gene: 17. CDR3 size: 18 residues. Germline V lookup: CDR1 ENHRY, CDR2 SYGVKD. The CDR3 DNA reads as TGTGCCATCAGTGGACAGGGGTTGCTGTCCTTTGGTATAGATACGCAGTATTTT. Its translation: CAISGQGLLSFGIDTQYF.

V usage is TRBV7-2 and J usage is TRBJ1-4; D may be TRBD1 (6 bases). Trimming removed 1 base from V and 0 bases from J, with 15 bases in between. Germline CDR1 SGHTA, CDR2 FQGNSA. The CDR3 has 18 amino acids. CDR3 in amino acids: CASSLVGQRRSTNEKLFF. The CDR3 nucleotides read TGTGCCAGCAGCTTAGTTGGACAGAGACGATCAACTAATGAAAAACTGTTTTTT.

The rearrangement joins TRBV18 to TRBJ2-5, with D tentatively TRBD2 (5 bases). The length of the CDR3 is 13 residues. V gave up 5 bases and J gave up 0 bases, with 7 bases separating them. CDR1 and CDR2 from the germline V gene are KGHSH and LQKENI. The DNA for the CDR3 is TGTGCCAGCTCATCGGGGTACCAAGAGACCCAGTACTTC. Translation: CASSSGYQETQYF.

The CDR3 nucleotides read TGTGCCAGCAGCTTACTAGACAGGGGTGACACCATATATTTT. This gives the protein CASSLLDRGDTIYF. J is TRBJ1-3 and V is TRBV11-2; 8 bases align to TRBD1. CDR3 length: 14 amino acids. The germline CDR1 and CDR2 sequences are SGHAT and FQNNGV. Trimming cost V 2 bases and J 8 bases; bases outside gene matches: 5.

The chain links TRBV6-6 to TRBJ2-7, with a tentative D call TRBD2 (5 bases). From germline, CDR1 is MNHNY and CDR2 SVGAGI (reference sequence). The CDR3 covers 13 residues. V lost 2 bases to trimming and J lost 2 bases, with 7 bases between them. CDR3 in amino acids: CASSYGRTYEQYF. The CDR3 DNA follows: TGTGCCAGCAGTTACGGGAGAACCTACGAGCAGTACTTC.

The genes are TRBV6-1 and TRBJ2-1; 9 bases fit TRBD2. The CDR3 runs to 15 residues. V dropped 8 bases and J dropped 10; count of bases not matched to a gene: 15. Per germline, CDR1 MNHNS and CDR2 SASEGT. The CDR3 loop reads CASSLGGGGAREQFF. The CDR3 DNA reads TGTGCCAGCTCGCTTGGGGGCGGGGGGGCCCGGGAGCAGTTCTTC.

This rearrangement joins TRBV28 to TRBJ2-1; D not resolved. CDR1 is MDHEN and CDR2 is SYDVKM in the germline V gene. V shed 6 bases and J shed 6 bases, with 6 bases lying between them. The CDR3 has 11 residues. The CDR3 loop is CASRSRNEQFF. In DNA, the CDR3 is TGTGCCAGCAGGTCCCGCAATGAGCAGTTCTTC.

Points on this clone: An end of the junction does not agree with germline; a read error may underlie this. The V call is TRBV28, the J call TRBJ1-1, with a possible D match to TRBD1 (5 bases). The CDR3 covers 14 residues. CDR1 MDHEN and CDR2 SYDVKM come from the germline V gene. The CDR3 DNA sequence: TGTGCCAGCAGGGGGTCGGGGGTGAAAACTGAAGCTTTCTTT. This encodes CASRGSGVKTEAFF.

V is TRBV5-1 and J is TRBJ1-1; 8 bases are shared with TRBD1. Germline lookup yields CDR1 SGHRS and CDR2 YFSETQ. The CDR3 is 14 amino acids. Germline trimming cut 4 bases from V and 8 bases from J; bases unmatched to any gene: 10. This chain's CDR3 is CASSTGTGRAEAFF. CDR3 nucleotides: TGCGCCAGCAGCACTGGGACAGGCCGGGCGGAAGCTTTCTTT.

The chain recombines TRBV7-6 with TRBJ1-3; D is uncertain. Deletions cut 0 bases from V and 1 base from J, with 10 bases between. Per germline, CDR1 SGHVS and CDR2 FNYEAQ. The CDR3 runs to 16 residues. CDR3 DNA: TGTGCCAGCAGCTTAGCGCTCCCTCGGTCTGGAAACACCATATATTTT. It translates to CASSLALPRSGNTIYF. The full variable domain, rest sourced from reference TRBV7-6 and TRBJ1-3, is GAGVSQSPRYKVTKRGQDVALRCDPISGHVSLYWYRQALGQGPEFLTYFNYEAQQDKSGLPNDRFSAERPEGSISTLTIQRTEQRDSAMYRCASSLALPRSGNTIYFGEGSWLTVV.

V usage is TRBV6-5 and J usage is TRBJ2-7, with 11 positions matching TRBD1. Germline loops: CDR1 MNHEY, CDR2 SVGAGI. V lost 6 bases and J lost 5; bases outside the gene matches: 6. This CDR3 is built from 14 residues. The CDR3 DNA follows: TGTGCCAGCAGGCCCCCGGGACAGGGGGACGAGCAGTACTTC. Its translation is CASRPPGQGDEQYF.

The DNA for the CDR3 is TGTGCCAGCACCCCTTGGGGCGCGAGGAATGAAAAACTGTTTTTT. This gives the protein CASTPWGARNEKLFF. The J gene is TRBJ1-4, the V gene TRBV28, with D maybe TRBD1 (5 bases). Per the germline V gene, CDR1 is MDHEN and CDR2 is SYDVKM. Trimming removed 7 bases at V and 5 bases at J, with 17 bases between. The length of the CDR3 is 15 residues.

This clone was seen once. The CDR3 nucleotides read TGTGCCAGCAGCCCCGGACTAGCGGCGTACACCGGGGAGCTGTTTTTT. This sequence encodes CASSPGLAAYTGELFF. The rearrangement joins TRBV7-2 to TRBJ2-2; 10 bases agree with TRBD2. From germline, CDR1 is SGHTA and CDR2 FQGNSA. This CDR3 is built from 16 residues. With 5 bases clipped from V and 3 bases from J, the junction kept 6 bases outside the gene matches.

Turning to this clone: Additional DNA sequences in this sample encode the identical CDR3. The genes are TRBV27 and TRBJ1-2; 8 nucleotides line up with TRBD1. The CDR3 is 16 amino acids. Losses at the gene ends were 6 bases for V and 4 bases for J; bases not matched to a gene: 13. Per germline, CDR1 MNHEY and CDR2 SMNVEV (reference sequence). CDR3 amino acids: CASSSLDRGFVYGYTF. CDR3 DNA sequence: TGTGCCAGCAGCTCCCTAGACAGGGGATTCGTCTATGGCTACACCTTC.

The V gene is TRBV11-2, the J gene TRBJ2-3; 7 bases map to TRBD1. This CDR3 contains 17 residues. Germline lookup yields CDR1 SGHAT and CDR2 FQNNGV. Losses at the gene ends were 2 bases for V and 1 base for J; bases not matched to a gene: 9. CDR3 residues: CASSLMLAGGGTDTQYF. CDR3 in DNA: TGTGCCAGCAGCTTAATGCTTGCAGGGGGAGGCACAGATACGCAGTATTTT.

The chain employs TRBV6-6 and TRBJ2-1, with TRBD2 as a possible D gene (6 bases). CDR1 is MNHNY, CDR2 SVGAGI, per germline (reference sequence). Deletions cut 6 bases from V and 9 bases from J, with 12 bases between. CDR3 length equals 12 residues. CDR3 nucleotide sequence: TGTGCCAGCAGACACGACGGGGGTGAGCAGTTCTTC. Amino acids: CASRHDGGEQFF.

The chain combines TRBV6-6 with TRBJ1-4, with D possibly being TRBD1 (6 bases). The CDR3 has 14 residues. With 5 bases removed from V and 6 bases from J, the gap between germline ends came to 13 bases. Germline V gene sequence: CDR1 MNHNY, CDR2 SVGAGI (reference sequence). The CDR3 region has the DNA TGTGCCAGCAGTCGCACAGGGAGGGATGAAAAACTGTTTTTT. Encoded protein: CASSRTGRDEKLFF.